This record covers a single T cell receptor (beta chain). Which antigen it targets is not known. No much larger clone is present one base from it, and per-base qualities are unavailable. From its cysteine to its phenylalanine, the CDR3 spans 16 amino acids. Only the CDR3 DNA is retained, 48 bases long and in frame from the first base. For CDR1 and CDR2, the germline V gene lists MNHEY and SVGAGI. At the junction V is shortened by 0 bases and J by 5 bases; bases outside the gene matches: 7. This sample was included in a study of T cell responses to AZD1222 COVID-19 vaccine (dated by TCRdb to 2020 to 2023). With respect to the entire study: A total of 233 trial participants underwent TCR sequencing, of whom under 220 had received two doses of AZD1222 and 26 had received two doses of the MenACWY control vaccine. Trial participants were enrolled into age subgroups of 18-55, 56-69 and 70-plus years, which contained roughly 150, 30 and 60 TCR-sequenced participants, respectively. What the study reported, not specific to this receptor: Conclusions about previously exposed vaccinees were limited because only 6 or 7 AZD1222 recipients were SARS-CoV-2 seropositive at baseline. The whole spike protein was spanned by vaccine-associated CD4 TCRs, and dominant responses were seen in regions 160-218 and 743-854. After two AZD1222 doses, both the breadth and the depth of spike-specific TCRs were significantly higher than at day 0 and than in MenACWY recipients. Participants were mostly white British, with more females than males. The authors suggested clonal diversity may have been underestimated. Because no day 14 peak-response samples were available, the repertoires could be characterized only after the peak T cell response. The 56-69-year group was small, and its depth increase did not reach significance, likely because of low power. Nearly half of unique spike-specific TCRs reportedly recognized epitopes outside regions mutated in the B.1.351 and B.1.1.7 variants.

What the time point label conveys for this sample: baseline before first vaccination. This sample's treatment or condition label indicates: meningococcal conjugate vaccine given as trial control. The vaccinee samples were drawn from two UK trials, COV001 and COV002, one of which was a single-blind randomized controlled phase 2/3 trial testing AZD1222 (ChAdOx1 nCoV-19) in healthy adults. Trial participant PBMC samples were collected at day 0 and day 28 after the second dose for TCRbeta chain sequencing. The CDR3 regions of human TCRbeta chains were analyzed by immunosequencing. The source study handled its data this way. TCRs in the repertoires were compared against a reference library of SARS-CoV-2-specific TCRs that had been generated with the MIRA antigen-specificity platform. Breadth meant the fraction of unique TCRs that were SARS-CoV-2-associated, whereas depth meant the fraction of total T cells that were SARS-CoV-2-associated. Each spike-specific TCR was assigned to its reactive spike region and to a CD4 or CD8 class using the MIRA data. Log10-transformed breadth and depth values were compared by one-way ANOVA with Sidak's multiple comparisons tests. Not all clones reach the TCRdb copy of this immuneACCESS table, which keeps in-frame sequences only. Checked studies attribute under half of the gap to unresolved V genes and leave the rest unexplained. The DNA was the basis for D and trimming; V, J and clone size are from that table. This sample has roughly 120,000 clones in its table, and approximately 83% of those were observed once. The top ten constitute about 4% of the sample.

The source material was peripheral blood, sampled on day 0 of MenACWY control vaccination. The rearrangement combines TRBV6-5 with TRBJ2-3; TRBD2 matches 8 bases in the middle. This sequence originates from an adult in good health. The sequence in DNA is TGTGCCAGCAGTTACTCGGGGACTAGTTTTGGAGATACGCAGTATTTT. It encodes CASSYSGTSFGDTQYF.